The next 22 T cell receptor beta chains were all read from a single sample in a study of identical twins listed by TCRdb under 2016. Library prep was done by 5' RACE. Sequencing took place on an Illumina HiSeq 2000. TCRdb took the public reads, trimmed them with fastp at Q25, ran MiXCR for clone calling and kept in-frame beta chains. Rows matching on CDR3 protein sequence are summarized as one entry with the most common DNA and genes. The sample table contains about 1.7 million distinct CDR3 sequences; only one count was recorded for about 30% of them. The top ten hold around 0.25% of the sample. Input material: cord blood. Every receptor here comes from a newborn girl in good health.

The gene calls are TRBV20-1 and TRBJ2-5; the D gene is possibly TRBD2 (6 bases). The germline V and J ends were trimmed by 6 bases and 3 bases, with 14 bases remaining between them. The germline V gene has CDR1 DFQATT and CDR2 SNEGSKA (reference sequence). This CDR3 has 13 residues. CDR3 bases: TGCAGTGCGCGATCGGGGGTTGAAGAGACCCAGTACTTC. Translating gives CSARSGVEETQYF.

This chain uses TRBV27 with TRBJ1-2, with 8 bases that match TRBD1. CDR1 and CDR2 from the germline V gene are MNHEY and SMNVEV (reference sequence). V gave up 5 bases and J gave up 4 bases; unmatched junction bases: 9. This CDR3 comprises 15 residues. CDR3 bases: TGTGCCAGCAGTCGAGGCACAGGGGGAGGCTATGGCTACACCTTC. Its translation: CASSRGTGGGYGYTF.

This chain links TRBV25-1 with TRBJ1-3; D gene unclear. The CDR3 is 12 residues long. The V end was cut by 1 base, the J end by 7 bases, with 5 bases between. Germline-derived CDR1 and CDR2 are MGHDK and SYGVNS. The CDR3 sequence: CASSEFRNTIYF. The CDR3 DNA is TGTGCCAGCAGTGAATTTCGGAACACCATATATTTT. The full variable domain, its missing parts supplied by reference TRBV25-1 and TRBJ1-3, is EADIYQTPRYLVIGTGKKITLECSQTMGHDKMYWYQQDPGMELHLIHYSYGVNSTEKGDLSSESTVSRIRTEHFPLTLESARPSHTSQYLCASSEFRNTIYFGEGSWLTVV.

The chain recombines TRBV5-1 with TRBJ2-5; TRBD1 is a possible D gene (6 bases). This CDR3 comprises 15 residues. V was clipped by 4 bases and J by 11 bases, with 24 bases between them. Germline V gene sequence: CDR1 SGHRS, CDR2 YFSETQ. As DNA, the CDR3 is TGCGCCAGCAGCCCCACGGGACACTCCTACAATGAGCAGTACTTC. It codes for CASSPTGHSYNEQYF.

This clonotype occurred a few times. This chain links TRBV5-1 with TRBJ1-2; 7 bases are shared with TRBD1. Trimming removed 4 bases from V and 4 bases from J; junction bases left unmatched: 10. The germline CDR1 and CDR2 sequences are SGHRS and YFSETQ. The CDR3 is 15 amino acids. The CDR3 loop reads CASSPSLGQTYGYTF. CDR3 DNA sequence: TGCGCCAGCAGCCCTAGTTTGGGACAGACCTATGGCTACACCTTC.

This chain joins TRBV5-4 and TRBJ2-1; D is unclear. V was shortened by 0 bases and J by 5 bases, with 9 bases between the two germline ends. The CDR3 consists of 14 residues. CDR1 is SGHNT and CDR2 is YYREEE in the germline V gene (reference sequence). The CDR3 reads CASSLAPGNNEQFF. In DNA, the CDR3 is TGTGCCAGCAGCTTGGCCCCGGGCAACAATGAGCAGTTCTTC.

A few counts support this clonotype. The V gene is TRBV4-1, the J gene TRBJ2-3; D unclear. Trimming shortened V by 0 bases and J by 0 bases, and 25 bases separated the two germline ends. Germline V gene lookup returns CDR1 MGHRA and CDR2 YSYEKL. This CDR3 is 21 amino acids long. The CDR3 bases are TGCGCCAGCAGCCAAGATTCTCCTTTTATAACTGTGTCGACTAGCACAGATACGCAGTATTTT. Translation gives CASSQDSPFITVSTSTDTQYF.

The V call is TRBV6-5, the J call TRBJ2-6, with D perhaps assigned TRBD1 or TRBD2 (6 bases each). The germline CDR1 and CDR2 sequences are MNHEY and SVGAGI. The length of the CDR3 is 19 residues. V was trimmed by 0 bases and J by 4 bases, leaving 19 bases between them. In DNA form, the CDR3 reads TGTGCCAGCAGTTACTCGAGAAGTTTCCGGGGGCGAGGGGCCAACGTCCTGACTTTC. Its translation is CASSYSRSFRGRGANVLTF.

The rearrangement links TRBV28 to TRBJ2-2; D is perhaps TRBD1 (6 bases). Trimming took off 3 bases at V and 5 bases at J, with 13 bases between the two ends. Germline lookup yields CDR1 MDHEN and CDR2 SYDVKM. The CDR3 is 15 amino acids. The CDR3 sequence: CASSFRVRGTGELFF. The CDR3 DNA reads TGTGCCAGCAGTTTTCGGGTTAGGGGGACCGGGGAGCTGTTTTTT.

This clonotype was recorded at least ten times. J is TRBJ2-7 and V is TRBV4-2; TRBD1 matches at 7 bases. V was clipped by 2 bases and J by 0 bases; unmatched bases: 4. Germline V gives CDR1 LGHNA, CDR2 YNFKEQ. This CDR3 has 15 amino acids. CDR3 sequence reads: CASSQPGQSSYEQYF. The CDR3 bases are TGTGCCAGCAGCCAACCGGGACAGAGCTCCTACGAGCAGTACTTC.

On this clonotype: A much larger clone differs by one base, so this may be a read error. The chain links TRBV7-2 to TRBJ2-1, with TRBD2 matching over 11 bases. The V gene's germline CDR1 is SGHTA and CDR2 FQGNSA. There are 16 residues in the CDR3. After removal of 3 bases from V and 2 bases from J, the junction contained 3 bases not matched to a gene. The CDR3 spells CASSFQLAGAYNEQFF. The CDR3 region has the DNA TGTGCCAGCAGCTTTCAACTAGCGGGGGCCTACAATGAGCAGTTCTTC.

CDR3 nucleotides: TGCAGTGCTAGAGCTGGCCGGCTGGCCTCCTACGAGCAGTACTTC. It codes for CSARAGRLASYEQYF. The V call is TRBV20-1, the J call TRBJ2-7; the D is unclear. CDR3 length equals 15 residues. Germline loops: CDR1 DFQATT, CDR2 SNEGSKA (reference sequence). Trimming pared 1 base from V and 0 bases from J, leaving 13 bases between.

This clonotype was observed a few times. The chain links TRBV4-2 to TRBJ2-7; D remains unclear. Germline loops: CDR1 LGHNA, CDR2 YNFKEQ. The V end lost 1 base, the J end lost 7 bases, and 11 bases lay between the germline ends. The CDR3 extends over 13 amino acids. CDR3: CASSQAFYNEQYF. The DNA of the CDR3 is TGTGCCAGCAGCCAAGCGTTTTACAATGAGCAGTACTTC.

This clonotype occurred a few times. This sequence joins TRBV5-4 and TRBJ2-3; possible D gene TRBD2, 7 bases. CDR1 and CDR2 (germline): SGHNT, YYREEE (reference sequence). The CDR3 runs to 15 residues. Trimming stripped 2 bases from V and 2 bases from J, with 12 bases between. The CDR3 reads CASSFGGQVTDTQYF. CDR3 DNA sequence: TGTGCCAGCAGCTTCGGGGGGCAGGTCACAGATACGCAGTATTTT.

This clonotype was seen a single time. A single base separates this from a much larger clone, so it may be a read error. The J gene is TRBJ1-2, the V gene TRBV20-1; the D is unclear. Germline values: CDR1 DFQATT, CDR2 SNEGSKA (reference sequence). This CDR3 comprises 11 residues. The CDR3: CGAYRGYGYTF. Here the CDR3 DNA reads TGCGGTGCTTATCGAGGCTATGGCTACACCTTC.

The chain carries TRBV28 and TRBJ2-7; no clear D. The CDR3 has 11 amino acids. Looked up from germline, CDR1 is MDHEN and CDR2 is SYDVKM. V lost 7 bases to trimming and J lost 4 bases, with 8 bases between them. The CDR3 nucleotides read TGTGCCAGCATGGTAGGGTACGAGCAGTACTTC. This sequence encodes CASMVGYEQYF. Drawing the rest from reference TRBV28 and TRBJ2-7, the complete variable domain is DVKVTQSSRYLVKRTGEKVFLECVQDMDHENMFWYRQDPGLGLRLIYFSYDVKMKEKGDIPEGYSVSREKKERFSLILESASTNQTSMYLCASMVGYEQYFGPGTRLTVT.

This clonotype was detected only a few times. The DNA for the CDR3 is TGTGCCAGCACCCCTCGGGCGGGGTCCTCCTACAATGAGCAGTTCTTC. It translates to CASTPRAGSSYNEQFF. The chain is built from TRBV12-3 or TRBV12-4 and TRBJ2-1, with a tentative D call TRBD2 (6 bases). CDR3 size: 16 residues. Between the trimmed V and J ends, which lost 7 bases and 0 bases, there was a span of 16 bases.

The chain couples TRBV11-1 to TRBJ2-1; 13 nucleotides match TRBD2. This CDR3 has 17 residues. Germline assignment: CDR1 SGHAT and CDR2 FQDESV (reference sequence). Trimming cost V 5 bases and J 2 bases; bases outside gene matches: 6. The CDR3 DNA reads TGTGCCAGCAGCCCGACTAGCGGGGGGAGAACCTACAATGAGCAGTTCTTC. Protein: CASSPTSGGRTYNEQFF. The full variable domain, with the rest looked up from reference TRBV11-1 and TRBJ2-1, is EAEVAQSPRYKITEKSQAVAFWCDPISGHATLYWYRQILGQGPELLVQFQDESVVDDSQLPKDRFSAERLKGVDSTLKIQPAELGDSAMYLCASSPTSGGRTYNEQFFGPGTRLTVL.

The chain recombines TRBV15 with TRBJ2-1; either TRBD1 or TRBD2 may supply D (6 bases each). CDR1 LNHNV and CDR2 YYDKDF come from the germline V gene (reference sequence). The CDR3 runs to 16 residues. Trimming pared 2 bases from V and 7 bases from J, leaving 18 bases between. The CDR3 sequence: CATSRIQGGGINEQFF. For the CDR3, the DNA is TGTGCCACCAGCAGAATACAGGGTGGGGGGATAAATGAGCAGTTCTTC. The variable domain in full, with the rest retrieved from reference TRBV15 and TRBJ2-1, is DAMVIQNPRYQVTQFGKPVTLSCSQTLNHNVMYWYQQKSSQAPKLLFHYYDKDFNNEADTPDNFQSRRPNTSFCFLDIRSPGLGDTAMYLCATSRIQGGGINEQFFGPGTRLTVL.

The sample holds a few counts of this clonotype. The chain uses TRBV5-1 and TRBJ2-1; D gene uncertain. The CDR3 is 15 amino acids. The germline CDR1 and CDR2 sequences are SGHRS and YFSETQ. Trimming took off 0 bases at V and 2 bases at J, with 9 bases between the two ends. As DNA, the CDR3 is TGCGCCAGCAGCTTGGAACTATCCCCCTACAATGAGCAGTTCTTC. This encodes CASSLELSPYNEQFF. Together with reference TRBV5-1 and TRBJ2-1, the CDR3 gives the full variable domain: KAGVTQTPRYLIKTRGQQVTLSCSPISGHRSVSWYQQTPGQGLQFLFEYFSETQRNKGNFPGRFSGRQFSNSRSEMNVSTLELGDSALYLCASSLELSPYNEQFFGPGTRLTVL.

This clonotype turned up a few times. The V and J genes are TRBV12-3 or TRBV12-4 and TRBJ2-7; no firm D call. Trimming took 7 bases from V and 7 from J, leaving 14 bases between them. CDR3 length: 12 residues. CDR3 amino acids: CASTLTYNEQYF. The CDR3 nucleotides read TGTGCCAGCACCCTGACCTACAATGAGCAGTACTTC.

This clonotype came up a few times. The CDR3 is CASKFRGMNTEAFF. The CDR3 DNA follows: TGTGCCAGCAAGTTCCGGGGGATGAACACTGAAGCTTTCTTT. The genes are TRBV27 and TRBJ1-1; D might be TRBD1 (5 bases). V was cut by 7 bases and J by 0 bases, with 12 bases left in between. Germline V lookup: CDR1 MNHEY, CDR2 SMNVEV (reference sequence). CDR3 length: 14 residues.